This T cell receptor (beta chain) is drawn from a study of spatial heterogeneity in lung cancer. Overall study results and limits: Tumor mutation counts were tracked by expanded intratumoral alpha and beta TCR counts.

V dropped 3 bases and J dropped 3; count of bases not matched to a gene: 11. This CDR3 is 18 amino acids long. The V gene's germline CDR1 is KGHDR and CDR2 SFDVKD. Time point in this sample: sample taken at primary tumor resection. TCRdb reprocessed the 5' RACE reads via MiXCR and lists one record per CDR3 protein. The table lists 8,000 to 10,000 distinct CDR3 sequences, more than 13% of them singletons. This clonotype was observed many times. The antigen remains unidentified. The V gene is TRBV24-1, the J gene TRBJ2-1; 9 bases match TRBD2. Sequencing was performed on lung tumor tissue, taken at surgery. The sequence was obtained from a male donor with early-stage non-small cell lung cancer. The CDR3 protein is CATSDPTNSGGHYNEQFF. In DNA form, the CDR3 reads TGTGCCACCAGTGATCCAACCAATAGCGGGGGCCACTACAATGAGCAGTTCTTC.